This TCR beta chain emerged from a study of CD8 T cells in Susac syndrome. Turning to the study itself: Active disease was present in over five of the sequenced Susac syndrome patients, and remission in fewer than 10.

Study outcomes and limitations: Where Susac syndrome CD4+ T cell repertoires were concerned, no clonal expansion was evident.

After extraction with the RNeasy kit, about 0.45 to 1 ug of the RNA was reverse transcribed using random hexamers. TCRdb called the immunoSEQ multiplex PCR reads again in MiXCR, with one record for every CDR3 protein. This sample has roughly 150,000 distinct CDR3 sequences, with around 95% found just once. This CDR3 has 14 amino acids. Germline V gene lookup returns CDR1 DFQATT and CDR2 SNEGSKA (reference sequence). As for this clonotype: Its specificity is not known.

This receptor was taken from a human donor with Susac syndrome. This chain joins TRBV20-1 and TRBJ2-3, with 10 nucleotides matching TRBD2. Sequencing was performed on CD4+ T cells from PBMCs. In nucleotides, the CDR3 is TGCAGCGTACCTAGCGGGGGAGTCATAGAGACGCAGTATTTT. This sequence encodes CSVPSGGVIETQYF.